A single sample is the source of the 21 T cell receptor beta chains below, sequenced in a study of neurological immune-mediated disorders (dated by TCRdb to about 2019). The library was made by 5' RACE. Sequencing was carried out with an Illumina HiSeq 2500. In TCRdb, the public reads were trimmed at Q25 with fastp and aligned with MiXCR, with productive beta chains retained. Each entry merges the rows of one CDR3 protein and shows their most common DNA and genes. The sample profile shows about 25,000 distinct CDR3 sequences; 6.5% to 8% of them were found once. The leading ten clones occupy about 4.3% of the sample. Material for sequencing was PBMCs. These receptors originate from a middle-aged woman in good health.

This clonotype occurred many times. One end of the junction varies from germline; a read error may be responsible. The chain couples TRBV30 to TRBJ2-3; D not resolved. Germline V lookup: CDR1 GTSNPN, CDR2 SVGIG (reference sequence). The CDR3 totals 10 residues. Here the CDR3 reads CASSADTQYF. The CDR3 nucleotides read TGTGCCTCGAGTGCAGATACGCAGTATTTT.

Ten or more counts support this clonotype. V and J are TRBV20-1 and TRBJ1-5, with D tentatively TRBD1 (5 bases). Germline V CDR1 and CDR2: DFQATT, SNEGSKA (reference sequence). The CDR3 extends over 12 amino acids. V shed 8 bases and J shed 10 bases, with 18 bases lying between them. In DNA form, the CDR3 reads TGCAGTACCGGGACCCCAAGCTCTCCCCAGCATTTT. It specifies CSTGTPSSPQHF.

This clonotype was picked up many times. One end of the junction is discordant with germline, which a read error may explain. The rearrangement joins TRBV6-5 to TRBJ2-7; 12 bases agree with TRBD2. From germline, CDR1 is MNHEY and CDR2 SVGAGI. The CDR3 totals 15 residues. The CDR3 DNA reads as TGTGCCAGCGGTTATGGACTAGCGGGATCCTACGAGCAGTACTTC. Protein product: CASGYGLAGSYEQYF.

The CDR3 DNA reads TGTGCCAGCAGCTCCAGAGTCGCGGGAGGTAGCAATGAGCAGTTCTTC. This gives the protein CASSSRVAGGSNEQFF. The genes are TRBV11-2 and TRBJ2-1; 8 bases map to TRBD2. Per the germline V gene, CDR1 is SGHAT and CDR2 is FQNNGV. With 4 bases clipped from V and 6 bases from J, the junction kept 11 bases outside the gene matches. This CDR3 region has 16 residues.

In this sample, this clonotype turned up many times. This chain uses TRBV5-1 with TRBJ1-1, with D unresolved. The V gene's germline CDR1 is SGHRS and CDR2 YFSETQ. V was cut by 6 bases and J by 2 bases, with 17 bases left in between. This CDR3 comprises 15 residues. CDR3 sequence reads: CASTEASHSNTEAFF. CDR3 coding DNA: TGCGCCAGCACCGAAGCTTCTCACAGCAACACTGAAGCTTTCTTT.

By sample fraction, this clonotype is medium-sized. V gene TRBV20-1 combines with J gene TRBJ1-1; 8 bases fit TRBD1. The CDR3 is 13 amino acids. The V gene's germline CDR1 is DFQATT and CDR2 SNEGSKA (reference sequence). Unmatched junction bases numbered 9, after V lost 5 bases and J lost 7 bases. CDR3 region: CSALEGQVFEAFF. The CDR3 DNA sequence: TGCAGTGCTTTAGAGGGACAGGTTTTTGAAGCTTTCTTT.

This rearrangement joins TRBV14 to TRBJ2-2; no definite D call. The CDR3 sequence is 14 residues long. The germline V gene encodes CDR1 SGHDN and CDR2 FVKESK. V was cut by 0 bases and J by 8 bases, with 10 bases left in between. CDR3 bases: TGTGCCAGCAGCCAAGACCGGCTTATGGGGGAGCTGTTTTTT. This gives the protein CASSQDRLMGELFF.

This clonotype occurred many times. CDR3 nucleotides: TGTGCCAGTCACAGGCTCCTTACTAACTATGGCTACACCTTC. Amino acids: CASHRLLTNYGYTF. The chain joins TRBV28 to TRBJ1-2; a weak D match, TRBD1 (5 bases). This CDR3 has 14 amino acids. V was trimmed by 9 bases and J by 0 bases, leaving 14 bases between them. Looked up from germline, CDR1 is MDHEN and CDR2 is SYDVKM.

Relative to its sample, this clonotype is medium-sized. The chain links TRBV9 to TRBJ1-1; 8 bases are a match to TRBD1. This CDR3 is 18 amino acids long. The junction had 15 bases not matched to a gene; V was cut back by 2 bases and J by 3 bases. In germline, CDR1 is SGDLS, CDR2 YYNGEE. The CDR3 here is CASSVPNVPTGEDTEAFF. In DNA, the CDR3 is TGTGCCAGCAGCGTTCCCAACGTGCCGACAGGGGAGGACACTGAAGCTTTCTTT.

Many counts were recorded for this clonotype. The chain is built from TRBV7-2 and TRBJ2-3; 7 nucleotides line up with TRBD1. There are 16 residues in the CDR3. V trimming: 5 bases; J trimming: 5 bases; junction bases outside the gene matches: 13. Germline values: CDR1 SGHTA, CDR2 FQGNSA. CDR3 sequence: CASSPTGRGFRDTQYF. CDR3 DNA: TGTGCCAGCAGCCCCACCGGCAGGGGGTTCAGAGATACGCAGTATTTT.

There are many counts of this clonotype. This chain links TRBV30 with TRBJ2-7, with unresolved D. The V and J ends lost 0 bases and 3 bases respectively, with 3 bases between them. The V gene's germline CDR1 is GTSNPN and CDR2 SVGIG (reference sequence). CDR3 length equals 11 residues. This CDR3 is CAWSVLYEQYF. Here the CDR3 DNA reads TGTGCCTGGAGTGTACTCTACGAGCAGTACTTC.

This clonotype was seen ten or more times. The rearrangement joins TRBV5-5 to TRBJ2-3; TRBD2 is a possible D gene (6 bases). The CDR3 spans 17 residues. The germline V gene encodes CDR1 SGHKS and CDR2 YYEKEE (reference sequence). Trimming stripped 3 bases from V and 2 bases from J, with 19 bases between. DNA of the CDR3: TGTGCCAGCAGCTCCCTCATGGGGGGAGCCCCCACAGATACGCAGTATTTT. Amino acids: CASSSLMGGAPTDTQYF.

This clonotype was observed at least ten times. The J gene is TRBJ1-1, the V gene TRBV3-1; D possibly corresponds to TRBD1 (5 bases). This CDR3 spans 15 amino acids. From germline, CDR1 is LGHDT and CDR2 YNNKEL (reference sequence). The V and J ends lost 0 bases and 4 bases respectively, with 12 bases between them. The CDR3 sequence is CASSQDYRPGTEAFF. The CDR3 DNA sequence: TGTGCCAGCAGCCAAGATTACAGGCCCGGCACTGAAGCTTTCTTT.

The chain is built from TRBV19 and TRBJ2-2; 8 bases agree with TRBD2. The trim removed 5 bases at V and 6 bases at J, leaving 11 bases unmatched. The CDR3 sequence is 16 residues long. CDR1 and CDR2 (germline): LNHDA, SQIVND (reference sequence). CDR3 amino acids: CASSQRSGSISGELFF. The CDR3, as DNA: TGTGCCAGTAGTCAAAGGAGCGGGAGCATATCCGGGGAGCTGTTTTTT.

This clonotype has ten or more counts. CDR3 nucleotide sequence: TGTGCCAGCAGCTTGGGCCTTGGGGCCTACGAGCAGTACTTC. Protein: CASSLGLGAYEQYF. The chain has TRBV5-5 and TRBJ2-7; D gene unclear. Germline CDR1 is SGHKS and CDR2 is YYEKEE (reference sequence). Trimming removed 0 bases from V and 2 bases from J, with 9 bases in between. The CDR3 has 14 residues.

This clonotype has a count of ten or more. The CDR3 protein is CASRGGTVNTGELFF. The CDR3 bases are TGTGCCAGCAGGGGAGGGACCGTGAACACCGGGGAGCTGTTTTTT. The genes are TRBV27 and TRBJ2-2, with TRBD2 matching over 7 bases. Trimming at V came to 6 bases and at J to 1 base, leaving 5 bases not matched to a gene. The length of the CDR3 is 15 residues. Germline V gene sequence: CDR1 MNHEY, CDR2 SMNVEV (reference sequence).

This clonotype was recorded at least ten times. This sequence joins TRBV7-9 and TRBJ2-7, with D perhaps matching TRBD1 (6 bases). The CDR3 covers 13 residues. The V and J ends lost 5 bases and 3 bases respectively, with 11 bases between them. Germline CDR1 reads SEHNR; CDR2 reads FQNEAQ (reference sequence). CDR3 nucleotides: TGTGCCAGCAGCCCAGGGGTAGGCTACGAGCAGTACTTC. Its translation is CASSPGVGYEQYF.

This clonotype was detected ten times or more. The V and J genes are TRBV7-2 and TRBJ2-1, with a tentative D call TRBD2 (6 bases). Germline V gene sequence: CDR1 SGHTA, CDR2 FQGNSA. V gave up 4 bases and J gave up 9 bases, with 10 bases separating them. This CDR3 is built from 12 residues. For the CDR3, the DNA is TGTGCCAGCAGCTGGGGACTCAGTGAGCAGTTCTTC. Protein product: CASSWGLSEQFF.

This clonotype was counted ten times or more. The chain employs TRBV5-6 and TRBJ2-3; D remains ambiguous. Germline CDR1 is SGHDT and CDR2 is YYEEEE. This CDR3 has 16 residues. V was trimmed by 5 bases and J by 0 bases, leaving 16 bases between them. CDR3 nucleotide sequence: TGTGCCAGCAGTCCCAGTTACAGATCTAGCACAGATACGCAGTATTTT. Residues: CASSPSYRSSTDTQYF. Full variable domain (missing parts from reference TRBV5-6 and TRBJ2-3): DAGVTQSPTHLIKTRGQQVTLRCSPKSGHDTVSWYQQALGQGPQFIFQYYEEEERQRGNFPDRFSGHQFPNYSSELNVNALLLGDSALYLCASSPSYRSSTDTQYFGPGTRLTVL.

The sample holds many counts of this clonotype. The chain is built from TRBV6-5 and TRBJ1-1; D may be TRBD1 (5 bases). The germline gives CDR1 MNHEY, CDR2 SVGAGI. The V end was cut by 6 bases, the J end by 1 base, with 15 bases between. The CDR3 loop spans 15 amino acids. The CDR3 bases are TGTGCCAGCAGAAGAAGTGGGGGGTCGAACACTGAAGCTTTCTTT. The encoded protein is CASRRSGGSNTEAFF.

J is TRBJ1-6 and V is TRBV29-1; D is ambiguous. CDR1 is SQVTM and CDR2 is ANQGSEA in the germline V gene. The CDR3 runs to 13 residues. Trimming stripped 5 bases from V and 0 bases from J, with 5 bases between. The CDR3 sequence is CSVKSSYNSPLHF. As DNA, the CDR3 is TGCAGCGTTAAGAGCTCCTATAATTCACCCCTCCACTTT.